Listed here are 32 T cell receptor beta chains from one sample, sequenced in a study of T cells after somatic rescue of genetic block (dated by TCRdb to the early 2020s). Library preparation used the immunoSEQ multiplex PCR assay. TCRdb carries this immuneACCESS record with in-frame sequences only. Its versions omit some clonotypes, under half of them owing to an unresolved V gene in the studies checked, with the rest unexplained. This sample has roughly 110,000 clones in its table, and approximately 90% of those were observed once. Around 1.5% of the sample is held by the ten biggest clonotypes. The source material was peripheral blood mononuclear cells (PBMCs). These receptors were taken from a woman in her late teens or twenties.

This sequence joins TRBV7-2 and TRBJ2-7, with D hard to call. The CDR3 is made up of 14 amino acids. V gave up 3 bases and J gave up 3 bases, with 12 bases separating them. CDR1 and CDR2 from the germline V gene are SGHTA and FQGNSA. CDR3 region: CASSLVPTFYEQYF. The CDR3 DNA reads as TGTGCCAGCAGCTTGGTCCCCACTTTCTACGAGCAGTACTTC.

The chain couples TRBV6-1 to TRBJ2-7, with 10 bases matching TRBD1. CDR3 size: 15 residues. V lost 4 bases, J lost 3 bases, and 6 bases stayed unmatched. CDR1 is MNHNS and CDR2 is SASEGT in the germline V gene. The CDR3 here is CASSVPGQGVYEQYF. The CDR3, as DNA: TGTGCCAGCAGTGTCCCTGGACAGGGGGTCTACGAGCAGTACTTC.

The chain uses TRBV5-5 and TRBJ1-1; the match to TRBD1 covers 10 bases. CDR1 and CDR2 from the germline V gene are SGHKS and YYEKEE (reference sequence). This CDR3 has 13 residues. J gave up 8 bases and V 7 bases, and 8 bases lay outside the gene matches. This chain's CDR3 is CASSRQGAGEAFF. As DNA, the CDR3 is TGTGCCAGCTCGAGACAGGGGGCTGGGGAAGCTTTCTTT.

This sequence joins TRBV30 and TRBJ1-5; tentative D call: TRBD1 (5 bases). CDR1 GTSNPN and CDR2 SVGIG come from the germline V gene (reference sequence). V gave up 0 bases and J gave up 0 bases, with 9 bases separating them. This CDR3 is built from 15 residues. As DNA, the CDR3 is TGTGCCTGGAGTGTGTCGGGGCTTAGCAATCAGCCCCAGCATTTT. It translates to CAWSVSGLSNQPQHF.

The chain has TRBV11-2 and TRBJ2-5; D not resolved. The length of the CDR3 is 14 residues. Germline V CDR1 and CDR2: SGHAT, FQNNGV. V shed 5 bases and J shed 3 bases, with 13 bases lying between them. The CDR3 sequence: CASSLRESKETQYF. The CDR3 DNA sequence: TGTGCCAGCAGCCTTAGGGAATCCAAAGAGACCCAGTACTTC.

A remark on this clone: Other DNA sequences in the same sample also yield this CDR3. CDR3 sequence reads: CASSSRRSGYTF. The DNA of the CDR3 is TGTGCCAGCAGCTCCCGGCGCAGCGGCTACACCTTC. This chain links TRBV11-2 with TRBJ1-2, with D unclear. Per germline, CDR1 SGHAT and CDR2 FQNNGV. The CDR3 length is 12 residues. V shed 4 bases and J shed 8 bases, with 11 bases lying between them.

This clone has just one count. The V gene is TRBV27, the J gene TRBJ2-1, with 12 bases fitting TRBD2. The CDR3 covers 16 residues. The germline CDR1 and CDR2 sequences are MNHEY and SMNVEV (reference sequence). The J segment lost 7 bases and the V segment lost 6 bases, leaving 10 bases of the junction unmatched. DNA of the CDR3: TGTGCCAGCAGCGTTAATCTAGCGGGGGGGCGAAATGAGCAGTTCTTC. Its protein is CASSVNLAGGRNEQFF.

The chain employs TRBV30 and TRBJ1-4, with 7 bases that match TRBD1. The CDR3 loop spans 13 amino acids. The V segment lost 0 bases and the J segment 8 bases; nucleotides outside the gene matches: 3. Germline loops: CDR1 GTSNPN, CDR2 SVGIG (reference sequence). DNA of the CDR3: TGTGCCTGGAGTGTACAGGGGAGAGAAAAACTGTTTTTT. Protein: CAWSVQGREKLFF. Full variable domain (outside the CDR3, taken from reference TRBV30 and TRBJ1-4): SQTIHQWPATLVQPVGSPLSLECTVEGTSNPNLYWYRQAAGRGLQLLFYSVGIGQISSEVPQNLSASRPQDRQFILSSKKLLLSDSGFYLCAWSVQGREKLFFGSGTQLSVL.

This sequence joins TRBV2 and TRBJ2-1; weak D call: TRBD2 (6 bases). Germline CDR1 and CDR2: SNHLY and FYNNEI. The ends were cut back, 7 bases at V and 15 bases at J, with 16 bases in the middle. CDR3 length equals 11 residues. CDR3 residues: CASKRTGVGFF. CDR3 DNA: TGTGCCAGCAAGCGGACGGGGGTGGGGTTCTTC.

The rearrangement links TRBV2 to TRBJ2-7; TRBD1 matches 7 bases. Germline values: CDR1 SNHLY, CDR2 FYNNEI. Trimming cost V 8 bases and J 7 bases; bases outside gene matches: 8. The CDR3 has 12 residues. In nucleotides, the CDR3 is TGTGCCAGCGAGACAGGGACGGGAGAGCAGTACTTC. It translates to CASETGTGEQYF.

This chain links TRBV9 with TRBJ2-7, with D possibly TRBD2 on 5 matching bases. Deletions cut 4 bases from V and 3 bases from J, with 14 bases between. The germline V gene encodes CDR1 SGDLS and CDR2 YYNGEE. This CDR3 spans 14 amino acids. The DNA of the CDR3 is TGTGCCAGCAGCCAGACCGCCGGGATCTACGAGCAGTACTTC. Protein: CASSQTAGIYEQYF.

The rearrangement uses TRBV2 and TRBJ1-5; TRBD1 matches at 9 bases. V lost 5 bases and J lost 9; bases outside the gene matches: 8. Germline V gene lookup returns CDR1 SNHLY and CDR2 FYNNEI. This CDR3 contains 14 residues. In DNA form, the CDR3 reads TGTGCCAGCAGTTTTAGACAGGGGGTAATGCCCCAGCATTTT. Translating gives CASSFRQGVMPQHF. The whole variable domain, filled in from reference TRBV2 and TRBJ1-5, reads EPEVTQTPSHQVTQMGQEVILRCVPISNHLYFYWYRQILGQKVEFLVSFYNNEISEKSEIFDDQFSVERPDGSNFTLKIRSTKLEDSAMYFCASSFRQGVMPQHFGDGTRLSIL.

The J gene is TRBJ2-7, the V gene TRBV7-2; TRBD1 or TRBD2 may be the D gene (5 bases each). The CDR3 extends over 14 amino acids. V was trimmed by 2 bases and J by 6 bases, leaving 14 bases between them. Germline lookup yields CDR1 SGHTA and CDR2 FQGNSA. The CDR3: CASSLQGAAGEQYF. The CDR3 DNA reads TGTGCCAGCAGCTTACAAGGGGCGGCGGGCGAGCAGTACTTC.

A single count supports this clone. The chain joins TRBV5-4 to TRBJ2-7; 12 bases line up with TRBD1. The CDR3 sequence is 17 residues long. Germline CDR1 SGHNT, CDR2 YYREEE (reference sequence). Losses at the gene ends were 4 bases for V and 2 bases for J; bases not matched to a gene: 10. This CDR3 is CASSRWGQGAGTYEQYF. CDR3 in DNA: TGTGCCAGCAGCCGGTGGGGACAGGGGGCTGGAACCTACGAGCAGTACTTC.

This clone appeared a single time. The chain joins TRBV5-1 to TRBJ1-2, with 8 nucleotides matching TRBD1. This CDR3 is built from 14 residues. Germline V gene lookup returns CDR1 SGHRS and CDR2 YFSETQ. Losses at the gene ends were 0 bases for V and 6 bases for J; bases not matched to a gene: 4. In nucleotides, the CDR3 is TGCGCCAGCAGCTTGGGACAGGGGTTTCATGGCTACACCTTC. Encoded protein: CASSLGQGFHGYTF.

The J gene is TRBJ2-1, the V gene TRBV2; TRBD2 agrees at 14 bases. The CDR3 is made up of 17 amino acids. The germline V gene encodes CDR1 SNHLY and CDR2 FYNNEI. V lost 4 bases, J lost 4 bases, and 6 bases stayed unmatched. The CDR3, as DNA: TGTGCCAGCAGTGGACTAGCGGGGGGGATCCTATACAATGAGCAGTTCTTC. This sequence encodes CASSGLAGGILYNEQFF.

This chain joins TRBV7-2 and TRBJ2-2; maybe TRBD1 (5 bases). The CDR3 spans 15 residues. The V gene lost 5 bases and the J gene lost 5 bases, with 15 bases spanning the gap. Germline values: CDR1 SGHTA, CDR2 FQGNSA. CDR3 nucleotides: TGTGCCAGCAGCCCGGAAGGGGCCTGGACCGGGGAGCTGTTTTTT. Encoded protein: CASSPEGAWTGELFF.

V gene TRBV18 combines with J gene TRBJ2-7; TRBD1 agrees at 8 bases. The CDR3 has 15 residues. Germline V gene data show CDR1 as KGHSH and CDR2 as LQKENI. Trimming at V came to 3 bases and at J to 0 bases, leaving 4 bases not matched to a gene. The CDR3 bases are TGTGCCAGCTCACCGACAGGGGCTAGCTCCTACGAGCAGTACTTC. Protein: CASSPTGASSYEQYF. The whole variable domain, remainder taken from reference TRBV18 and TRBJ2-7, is NAGVMQNPRHLVRRRGQEARLRCSPMKGHSHVYWYRQLPEEGLKFMVYLQKENIIDESGMPKERFSAEFPKEGPSILRIQQVVRGDSAAYFCASSPTGASSYEQYFGPGTRLTVT.

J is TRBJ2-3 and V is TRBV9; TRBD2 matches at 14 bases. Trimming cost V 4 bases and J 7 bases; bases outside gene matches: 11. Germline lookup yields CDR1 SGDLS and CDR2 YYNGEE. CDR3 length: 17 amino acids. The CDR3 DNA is TGTGCCAGCAGCCTTAGTGGGACTAGCGGGGGAGGAAATACGCAGTATTTT. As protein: CASSLSGTSGGGNTQYF.

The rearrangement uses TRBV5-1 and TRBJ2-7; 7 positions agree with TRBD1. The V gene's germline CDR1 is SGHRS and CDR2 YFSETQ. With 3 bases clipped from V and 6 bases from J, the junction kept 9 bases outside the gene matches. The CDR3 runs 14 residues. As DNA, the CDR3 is TGCGCCAGCAGCTATGGACAGGCTGTGGGCGAGCAGTACTTC. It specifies CASSYGQAVGEQYF. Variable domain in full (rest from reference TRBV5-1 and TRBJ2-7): KAGVTQTPRYLIKTRGQQVTLSCSPISGHRSVSWYQQTPGQGLQFLFEYFSETQRNKGNFPGRFSGRQFSNSRSEMNVSTLELGDSALYLCASSYGQAVGEQYFGPGTRLTVT.

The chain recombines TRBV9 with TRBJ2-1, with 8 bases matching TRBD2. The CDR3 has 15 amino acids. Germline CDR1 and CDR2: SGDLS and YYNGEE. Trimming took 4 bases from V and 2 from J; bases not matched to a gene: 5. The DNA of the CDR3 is TGTGCCAGCAGCACTAGCGGACTACCCTACAATGAGCAGTTCTTC. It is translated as CASSTSGLPYNEQFF.

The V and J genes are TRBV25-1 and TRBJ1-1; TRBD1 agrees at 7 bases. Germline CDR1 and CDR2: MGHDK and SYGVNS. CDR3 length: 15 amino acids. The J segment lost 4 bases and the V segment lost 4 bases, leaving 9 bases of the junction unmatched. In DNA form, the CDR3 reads TGTGCCAGCAGTGTACAGGGGACCCGGGGCACTGAAGCTTTCTTT. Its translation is CASSVQGTRGTEAFF.

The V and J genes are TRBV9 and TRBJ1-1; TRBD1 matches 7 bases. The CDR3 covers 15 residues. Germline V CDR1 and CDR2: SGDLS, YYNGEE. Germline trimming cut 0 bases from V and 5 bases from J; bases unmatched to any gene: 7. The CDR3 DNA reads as TGTGCCAGCAGCGTAGGGGGACAGCTTACGACTGAAGCTTTCTTT. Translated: CASSVGGQLTTEAFF.

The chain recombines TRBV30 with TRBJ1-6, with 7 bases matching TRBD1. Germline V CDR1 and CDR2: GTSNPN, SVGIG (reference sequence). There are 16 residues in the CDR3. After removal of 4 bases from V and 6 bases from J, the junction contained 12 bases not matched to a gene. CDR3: CAWNVGRGNSNSPLHF. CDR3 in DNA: TGTGCCTGGAATGTGGGCAGGGGGAATTCTAATTCACCCCTCCACTTT.

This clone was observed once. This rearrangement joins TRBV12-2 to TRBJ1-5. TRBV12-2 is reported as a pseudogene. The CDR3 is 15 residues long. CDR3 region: CASRLVGGSGQPQHF. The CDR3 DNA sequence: TGTGCAAGTCGCTTAGTCGGGGGATCCGGTCAGCCCCAGCATTTT.

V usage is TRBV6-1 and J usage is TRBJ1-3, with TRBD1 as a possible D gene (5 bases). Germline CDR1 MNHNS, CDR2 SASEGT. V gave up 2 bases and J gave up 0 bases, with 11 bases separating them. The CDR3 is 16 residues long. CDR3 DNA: TGTGCCAGCAGTGAACTCGGGGCCCGCTCTGGAAACACCATATATTTT. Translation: CASSELGARSGNTIYF.

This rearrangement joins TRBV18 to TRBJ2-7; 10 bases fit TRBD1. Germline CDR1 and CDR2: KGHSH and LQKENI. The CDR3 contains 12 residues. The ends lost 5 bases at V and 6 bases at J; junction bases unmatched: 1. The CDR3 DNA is TGTGCCAGCTCAGGACAGGGGGTCGAGCAGTACTTC. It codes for CASSGQGVEQYF.

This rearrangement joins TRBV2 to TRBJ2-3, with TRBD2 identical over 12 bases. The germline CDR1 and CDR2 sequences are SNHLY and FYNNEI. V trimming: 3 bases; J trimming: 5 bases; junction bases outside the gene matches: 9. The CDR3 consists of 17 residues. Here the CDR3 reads CASSEEPSGGAGDTQYF. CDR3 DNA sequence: TGTGCCAGCAGTGAGGAGCCTAGCGGGGGGGCCGGAGATACGCAGTATTTT.

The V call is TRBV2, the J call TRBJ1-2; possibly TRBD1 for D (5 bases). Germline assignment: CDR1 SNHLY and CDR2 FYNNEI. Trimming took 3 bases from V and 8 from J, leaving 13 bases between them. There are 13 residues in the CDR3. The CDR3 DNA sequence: TGTGCCAGCAGTGACACGGCCGGGGCCGGCTACACCTTC. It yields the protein CASSDTAGAGYTF.

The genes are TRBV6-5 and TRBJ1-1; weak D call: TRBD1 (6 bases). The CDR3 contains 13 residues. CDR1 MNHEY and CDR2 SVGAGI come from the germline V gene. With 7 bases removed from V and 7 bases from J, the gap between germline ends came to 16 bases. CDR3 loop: CASTKRQDHEAFF. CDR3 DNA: TGTGCCAGCACCAAACGACAGGATCATGAAGCTTTCTTT.

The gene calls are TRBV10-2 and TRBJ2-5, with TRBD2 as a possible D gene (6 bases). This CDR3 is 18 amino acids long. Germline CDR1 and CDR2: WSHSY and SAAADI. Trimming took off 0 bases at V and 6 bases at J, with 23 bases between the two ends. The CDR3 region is CASSESGTGRRGRKTQYF. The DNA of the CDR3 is TGCGCCAGCAGTGAGTCAGGGACGGGAAGACGGGGGAGGAAGACCCAGTACTTC.

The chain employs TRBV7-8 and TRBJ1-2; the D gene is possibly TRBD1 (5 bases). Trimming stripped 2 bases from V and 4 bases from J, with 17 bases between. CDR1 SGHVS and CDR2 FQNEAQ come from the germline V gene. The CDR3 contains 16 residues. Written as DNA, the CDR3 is TGTGCCAGCAGCTTATCAAGGGGAGGGGTGGTCTATGGCTACACCTTC. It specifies CASSLSRGGVVYGYTF.